These 7 T cell receptor beta chains were all obtained from the same sample, sequenced in a study of read filtering for tumor transcriptome and immune sequencing (TCRdb year 2020). The reads were generated on an Illumina HiSeq 4000. TCR libraries were built from 400 ng RNA with the Immunoverse kit, using molecular barcoded adaptors covering alpha/delta and beta/gamma chains. The public reads were reprocessed in TCRdb via fastp at Q25 and MiXCR, keeping in-frame beta chains. Here each entry gathers all rows of one CDR3 protein and keeps the most common genes and DNA. This sample holds tens of thousands of distinct CDR3 sequences; 12% were observed only once. The ten most abundant clones make up just over 14% of the sample. Sequencing was carried out using a population of CD138-negative cells sorted from bone marrow. The cell subset or site label on this specimen signifies: bone marrow mononuclear cells depleted of CD138+ plasma/myeloma cells by negative magnetic selection. The receptors were sampled from a donor aged 40 or over with multiple myeloma.

With regard to this clonotype: This is likely an artifact of a read error, given a far larger clone one base away. The CDR3 region is CASSDTGTSYNEQFF. The DNA of the CDR3 is TGTGCCAGCAGTGACACCGGGACTAGTTACAATGAGCAGTTCTTC. This sequence joins TRBV27 and TRBJ2-1, with TRBD2 identical over 8 bases. V lost 5 bases to trimming and J lost 4 bases; unmatched junction nucleotides: 7. Germline CDR1 and CDR2: MNHEY and SMNVEV (reference sequence). The CDR3 runs to 15 residues.

This clonotype has more than one count but fewer than ten. The J gene is TRBJ2-5, the V gene TRBV10-3; D is perhaps TRBD2 (6 bases). The V gene's germline CDR1 is ENHRY and CDR2 SYGVKD. V gave up 7 bases and J gave up 4 bases, with 13 bases separating them. This CDR3 is 13 amino acids long. CDR3 nucleotide sequence: TGTGCCATCACTAGCGCCGAGGGAGAGACCCAGTACTTC. The encoded protein is CAITSAEGETQYF.

This clonotype was recorded at least ten times. V and J are TRBV4-1 and TRBJ2-7; maybe TRBD1 (5 bases). The germline CDR1 and CDR2 sequences are MGHRA and YSYEKL. Trimming left V 1 base short and J 0 bases short, with 7 bases between. This CDR3 is built from 14 residues. The CDR3 loop reads CASSQGTSSYEQYF. In DNA form, the CDR3 reads TGCGCCAGCAGCCAAGGGACAAGCTCCTACGAGCAGTACTTC.

This clonotype was picked up many times. The chain couples TRBV6-1 to TRBJ2-1; the D is unclear. CDR3 length: 15 residues. The V end lost 6 bases, the J end lost 7 bases, and 19 bases lay between the germline ends. CDR1 and CDR2 from the germline V gene are MNHNS and SASEGT. This CDR3 is CASSKLETFPNEQFF. The DNA of the CDR3 is TGTGCCAGCAGCAAGCTAGAAACGTTTCCGAATGAGCAGTTCTTC.

This clonotype has ten or more counts. The chain uses TRBV20-1 and TRBJ2-1, with 11 nucleotides matching TRBD2. The CDR3 has 15 amino acids. The V gene's germline CDR1 is DFQATT and CDR2 SNEGSKA (reference sequence). With 4 bases clipped from V and 4 bases from J, the junction kept 6 bases outside the gene matches. The chain's CDR3 is CSAKKLAGAYNEQFF. Written as DNA, the CDR3 is TGCAGTGCTAAAAAACTAGCGGGAGCATACAATGAGCAGTTCTTC.

At least ten counts were recorded for this clonotype. The chain recombines TRBV7-9 with TRBJ2-1; D possibly corresponds to TRBD1 (6 bases). The V end was cut by 4 bases, the J end by 6 bases, with 16 bases between. The CDR3 sequence is 15 residues long. Looked up from germline, CDR1 is SEHNR and CDR2 is FQNEAQ (reference sequence). The CDR3 DNA reads as TGTGCCAGCAGCTCAATACACAGGGTCGGCAATGAGCAGTTCTTC. Translation gives CASSSIHRVGNEQFF. Filled out from reference TRBV7-9 and TRBJ2-1, the complete variable domain reads DTGVSQNPRHKITKRGQNVTFRCDPISEHNRLYWYRQTLGQGPEFLTYFQNEAQLEKSRLLSDRFSAERPKGSFSTLEIQRTEQGDSAMYLCASSSIHRVGNEQFFGPGTRLTVL.

This clonotype was detected a few times. The J gene is TRBJ1-5, the V gene TRBV20-1, with D possibly being TRBD1 (5 bases). The CDR3 spans 13 residues. V gave up 5 bases and J gave up 2 bases, with 10 bases separating them. Germline V gene sequence: CDR1 DFQATT, CDR2 SNEGSKA (reference sequence). CDR3 nucleotides: TGCAGTGCTGGCGGGGGAGGCAATCAGCCCCAGCATTTT. This translates into CSAGGGGNQPQHF.